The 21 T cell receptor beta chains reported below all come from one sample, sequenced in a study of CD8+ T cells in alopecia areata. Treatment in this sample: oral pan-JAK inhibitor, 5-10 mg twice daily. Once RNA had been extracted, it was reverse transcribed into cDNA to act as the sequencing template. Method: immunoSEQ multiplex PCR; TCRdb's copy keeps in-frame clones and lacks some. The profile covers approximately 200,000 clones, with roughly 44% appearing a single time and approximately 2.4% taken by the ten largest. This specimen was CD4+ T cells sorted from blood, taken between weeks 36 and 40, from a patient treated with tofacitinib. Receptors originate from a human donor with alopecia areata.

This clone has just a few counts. This CDR3 reads CASSEQGGQPQHF. The CDR3 DNA sequence: TGTGCCAGCAGCGAACAGGGCGGACAGCCCCAGCATTTT. The chain links TRBV7-2 to TRBJ1-5; TRBD1 might be the D (6 bases). Germline-derived CDR1 and CDR2 are SGHTA and FQGNSA. V was pared by 5 bases and J by 7 bases, with 12 bases between. The CDR3 has 13 amino acids.

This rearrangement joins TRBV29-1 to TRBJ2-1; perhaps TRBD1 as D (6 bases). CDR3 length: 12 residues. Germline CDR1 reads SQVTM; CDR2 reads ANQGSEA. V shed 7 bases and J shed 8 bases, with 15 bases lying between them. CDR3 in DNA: TGCAGCGCCATAATAGGGGGTGATGAGCAGTTCTTC. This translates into CSAIIGGDEQFF.

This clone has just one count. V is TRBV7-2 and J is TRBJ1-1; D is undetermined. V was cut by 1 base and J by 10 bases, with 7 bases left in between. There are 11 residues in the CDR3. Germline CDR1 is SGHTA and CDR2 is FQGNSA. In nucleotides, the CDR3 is TGTGCCAGCAGCTTAGGGGGAGGAGCTTTCTTT. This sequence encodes CASSLGGGAFF. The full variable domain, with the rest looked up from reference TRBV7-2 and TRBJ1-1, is GAGVSQSPSNKVTEKGKDVELRCDPISGHTALYWYRQSLGQGLEFLIYFQGNSAPDKSGLPSDRFSAERTGGSVSTLTIQRTQQEDSAVYLCASSLGGGAFFGQGTRLTVV.

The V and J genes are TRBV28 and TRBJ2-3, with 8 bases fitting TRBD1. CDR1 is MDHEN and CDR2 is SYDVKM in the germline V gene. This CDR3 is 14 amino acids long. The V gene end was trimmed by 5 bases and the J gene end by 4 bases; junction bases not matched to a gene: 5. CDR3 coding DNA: TGTGCCAGCAGTCCAAGGACAGGGTCAGATACGCAGTATTTT. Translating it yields CASSPRTGSDTQYF.

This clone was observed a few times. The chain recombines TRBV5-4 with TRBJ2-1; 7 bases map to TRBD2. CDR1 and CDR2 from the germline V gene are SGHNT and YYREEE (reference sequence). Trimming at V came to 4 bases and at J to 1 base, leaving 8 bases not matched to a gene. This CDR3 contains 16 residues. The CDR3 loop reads CASSPSGGGSYNEQFF. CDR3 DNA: TGTGCCAGCAGCCCCAGTGGGGGGGGGTCCTACAATGAGCAGTTCTTC.

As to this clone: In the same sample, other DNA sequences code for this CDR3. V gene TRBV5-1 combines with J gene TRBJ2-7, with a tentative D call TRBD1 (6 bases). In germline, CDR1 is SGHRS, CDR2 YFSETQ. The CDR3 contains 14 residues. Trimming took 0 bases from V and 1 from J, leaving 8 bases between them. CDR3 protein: CASSLGTVSYEQYF. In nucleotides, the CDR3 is TGCGCCAGCAGCTTGGGGACAGTGTCCTACGAGCAGTACTTC.

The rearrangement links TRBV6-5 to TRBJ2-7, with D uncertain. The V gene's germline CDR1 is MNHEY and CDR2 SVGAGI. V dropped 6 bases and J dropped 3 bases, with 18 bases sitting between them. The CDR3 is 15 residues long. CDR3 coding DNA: TGTGCCAGCAGCCCCCGGGTAGTTGCCCTCTACGAGCAGTACTTC. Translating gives CASSPRVVALYEQYF.

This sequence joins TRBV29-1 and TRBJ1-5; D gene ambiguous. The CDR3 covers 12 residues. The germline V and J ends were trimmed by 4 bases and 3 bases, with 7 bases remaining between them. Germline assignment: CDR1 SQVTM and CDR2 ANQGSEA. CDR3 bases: TGCAGCGTTGGGTCCGTCAATCAGCCCCAGCATTTT. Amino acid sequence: CSVGSVNQPQHF.

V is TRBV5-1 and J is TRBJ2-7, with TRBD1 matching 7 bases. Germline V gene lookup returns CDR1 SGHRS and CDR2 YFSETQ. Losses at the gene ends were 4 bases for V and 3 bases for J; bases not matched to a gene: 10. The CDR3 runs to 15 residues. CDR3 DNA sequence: TGCGCCAGCAGCCTAACCTGGGACAGCAACTACGAGCAGTACTTC. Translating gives CASSLTWDSNYEQYF.

The CDR3 is CAWSKEQGSEQYF. CDR3 coding DNA: TGTGCCTGGAGTAAAGAACAAGGGAGCGAGCAGTACTTC. The chain couples TRBV30 to TRBJ2-7; TRBD2 might be the D (5 bases). Between the trimmed V and J ends, which lost 2 bases and 6 bases, there was a span of 14 bases. Germline assignment: CDR1 GTSNPN and CDR2 SVGIG (reference sequence). The CDR3 length is 13 residues.

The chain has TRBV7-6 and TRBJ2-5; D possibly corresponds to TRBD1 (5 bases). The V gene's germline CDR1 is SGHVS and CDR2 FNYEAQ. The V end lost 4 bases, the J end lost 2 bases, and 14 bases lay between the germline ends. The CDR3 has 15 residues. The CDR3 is CASSSVGAGQETQYF. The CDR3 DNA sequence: TGTGCCAGCAGCTCGGTAGGGGCAGGACAAGAGACCCAGTACTTC.

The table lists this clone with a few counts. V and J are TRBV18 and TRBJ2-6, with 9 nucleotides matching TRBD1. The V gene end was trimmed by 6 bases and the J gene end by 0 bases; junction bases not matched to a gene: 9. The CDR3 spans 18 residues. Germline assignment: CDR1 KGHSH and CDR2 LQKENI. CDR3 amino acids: CASSPRDRALSGANVLTF. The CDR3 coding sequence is TGTGCCAGCTCTCCCCGGGACAGGGCCCTCTCTGGGGCCAACGTCCTGACTTTC.

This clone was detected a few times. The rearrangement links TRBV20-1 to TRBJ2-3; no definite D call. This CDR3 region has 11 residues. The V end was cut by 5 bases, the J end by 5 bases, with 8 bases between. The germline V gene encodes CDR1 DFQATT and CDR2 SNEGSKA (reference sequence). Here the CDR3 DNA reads TGCAGTGCTGCTTGGGGAGATACGCAGTATTTT. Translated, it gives CSAAWGDTQYF.

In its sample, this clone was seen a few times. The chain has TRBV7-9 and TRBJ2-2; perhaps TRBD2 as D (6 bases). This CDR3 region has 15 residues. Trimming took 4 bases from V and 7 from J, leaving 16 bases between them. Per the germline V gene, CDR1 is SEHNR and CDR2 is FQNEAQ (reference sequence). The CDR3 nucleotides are TGTGCCAGCAGCTCGGGACTCCCCTTCGGCGGGGAGCTGTTTTTT. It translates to CASSSGLPFGGELFF.

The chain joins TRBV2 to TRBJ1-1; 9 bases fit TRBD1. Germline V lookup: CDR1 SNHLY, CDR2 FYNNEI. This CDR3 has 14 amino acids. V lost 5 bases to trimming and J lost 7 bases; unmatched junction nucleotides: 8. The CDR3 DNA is TGTGCCAGCAGTCACGAGACAGGGGGGGTTGAAGCTTTCTTT. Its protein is CASSHETGGVEAFF.

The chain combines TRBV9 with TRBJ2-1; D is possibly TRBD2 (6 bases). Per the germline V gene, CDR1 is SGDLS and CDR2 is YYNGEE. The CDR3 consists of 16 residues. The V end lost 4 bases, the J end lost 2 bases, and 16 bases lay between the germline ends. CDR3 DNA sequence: TGTGCCAGCAGCCCCCAAGGAGGGATCACCTACAATGAGCAGTTCTTC. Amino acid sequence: CASSPQGGITYNEQFF.

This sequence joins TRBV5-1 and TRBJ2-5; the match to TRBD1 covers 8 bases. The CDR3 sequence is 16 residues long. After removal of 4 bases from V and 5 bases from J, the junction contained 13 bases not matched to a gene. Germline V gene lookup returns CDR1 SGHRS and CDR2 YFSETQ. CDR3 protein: CASSLYLTGAGETQYF. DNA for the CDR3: TGCGCCAGCAGCCTCTACTTGACAGGGGCTGGTGAGACCCAGTACTTC. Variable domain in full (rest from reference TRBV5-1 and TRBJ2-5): KAGVTQTPRYLIKTRGQQVTLSCSPISGHRSVSWYQQTPGQGLQFLFEYFSETQRNKGNFPGRFSGRQFSNSRSEMNVSTLELGDSALYLCASSLYLTGAGETQYFGPGTRLLVL.

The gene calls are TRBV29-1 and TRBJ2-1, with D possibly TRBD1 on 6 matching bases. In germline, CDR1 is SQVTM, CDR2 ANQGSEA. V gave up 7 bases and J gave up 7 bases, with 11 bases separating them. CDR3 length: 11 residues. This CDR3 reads CSGTRGNEQFF. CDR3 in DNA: TGCAGCGGGACAAGGGGGAATGAGCAGTTCTTC.

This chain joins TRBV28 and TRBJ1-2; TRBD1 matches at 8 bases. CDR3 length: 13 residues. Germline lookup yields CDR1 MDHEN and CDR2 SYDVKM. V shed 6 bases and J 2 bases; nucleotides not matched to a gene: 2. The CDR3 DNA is TGTGCCAGCAGCCGGGACAGGAACTATGGCTACACCTTC. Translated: CASSRDRNYGYTF.

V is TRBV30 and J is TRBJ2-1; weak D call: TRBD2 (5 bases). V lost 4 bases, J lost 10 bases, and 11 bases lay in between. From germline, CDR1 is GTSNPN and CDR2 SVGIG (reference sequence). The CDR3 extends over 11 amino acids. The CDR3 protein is CAWTLRREQFF. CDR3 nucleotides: TGTGCCTGGACTCTCCGGAGGGAGCAGTTCTTC.

CDR3 bases: TGTGCCAGCAGTTATCAGGCAGGGAAGAACACTGAAGCTTTCTTT. The encoded protein is CASSYQAGKNTEAFF. The V gene is TRBV6-6, the J gene TRBJ1-1; D is perhaps TRBD1 (5 bases). The ends were cut back, 3 bases at V and 1 base at J, with 12 bases in the middle. The CDR3 runs 15 residues. Germline loops: CDR1 MNHNY, CDR2 SVGAGI (reference sequence).